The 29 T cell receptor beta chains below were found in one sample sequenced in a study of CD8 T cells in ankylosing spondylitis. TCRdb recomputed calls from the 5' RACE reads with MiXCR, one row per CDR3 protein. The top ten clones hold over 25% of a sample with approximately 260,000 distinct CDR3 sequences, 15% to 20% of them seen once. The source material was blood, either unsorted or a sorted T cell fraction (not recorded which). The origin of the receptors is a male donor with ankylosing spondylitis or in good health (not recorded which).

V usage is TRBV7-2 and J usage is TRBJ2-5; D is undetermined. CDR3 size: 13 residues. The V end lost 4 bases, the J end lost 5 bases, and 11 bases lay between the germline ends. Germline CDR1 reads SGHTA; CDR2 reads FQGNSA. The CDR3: CASSSIPRETQYF. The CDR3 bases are TGTGCCAGCAGCTCCATACCGAGGGAGACCCAGTACTTC.

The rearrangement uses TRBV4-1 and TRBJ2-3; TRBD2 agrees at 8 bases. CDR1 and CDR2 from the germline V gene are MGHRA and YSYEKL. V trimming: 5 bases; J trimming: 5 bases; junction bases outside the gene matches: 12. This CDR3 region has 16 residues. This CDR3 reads CASSEGPAGEQDTQYF. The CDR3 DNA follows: TGCGCCAGCAGCGAGGGGCCAGCGGGAGAGCAAGATACGCAGTATTTT.

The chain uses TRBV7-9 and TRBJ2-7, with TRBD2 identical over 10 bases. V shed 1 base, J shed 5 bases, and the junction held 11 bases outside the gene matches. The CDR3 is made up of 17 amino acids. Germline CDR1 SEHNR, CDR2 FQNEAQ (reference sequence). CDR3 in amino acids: CASSLVGLAGEHDEQYF. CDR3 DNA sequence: TGTGCCAGCAGCTTAGTGGGGCTAGCGGGAGAACACGACGAGCAGTACTTC.

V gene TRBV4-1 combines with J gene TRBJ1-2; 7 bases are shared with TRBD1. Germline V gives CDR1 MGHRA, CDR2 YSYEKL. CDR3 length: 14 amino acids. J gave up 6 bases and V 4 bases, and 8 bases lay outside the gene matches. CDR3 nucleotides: TGCGCCAGCAGCCCCCTACACCAGGGGGATGGCTACACCTTC. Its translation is CASSPLHQGDGYTF.

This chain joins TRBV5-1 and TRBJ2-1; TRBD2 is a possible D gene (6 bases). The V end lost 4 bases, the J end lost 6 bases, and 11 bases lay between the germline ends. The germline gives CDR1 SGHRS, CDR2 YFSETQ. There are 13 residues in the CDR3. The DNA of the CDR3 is TGCGCCAGCAGCACTGGGACTTTCAATGAGCAGTTCTTC. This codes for CASSTGTFNEQFF. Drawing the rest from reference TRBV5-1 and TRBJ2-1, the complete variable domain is KAGVTQTPRYLIKTRGQQVTLSCSPISGHRSVSWYQQTPGQGLQFLFEYFSETQRNKGNFPGRFSGRQFSNSRSEMNVSTLELGDSALYLCASSTGTFNEQFFGPGTRLTVL.

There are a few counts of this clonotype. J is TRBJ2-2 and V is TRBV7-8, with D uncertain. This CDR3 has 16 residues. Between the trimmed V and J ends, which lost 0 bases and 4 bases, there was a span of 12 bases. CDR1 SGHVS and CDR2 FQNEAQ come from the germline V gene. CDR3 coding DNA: TGTGCCAGCAGCTTAGCCCGTTTAGTAGGCACCGGGGAGCTGTTTTTT. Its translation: CASSLARLVGTGELFF.

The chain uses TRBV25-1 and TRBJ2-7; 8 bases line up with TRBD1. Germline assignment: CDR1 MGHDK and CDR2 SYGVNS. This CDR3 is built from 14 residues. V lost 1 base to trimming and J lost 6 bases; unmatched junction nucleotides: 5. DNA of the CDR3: TGTGCCAGCAGTGAATTGGGACAGGTCGGCGAGCAGTACTTC. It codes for CASSELGQVGEQYF.

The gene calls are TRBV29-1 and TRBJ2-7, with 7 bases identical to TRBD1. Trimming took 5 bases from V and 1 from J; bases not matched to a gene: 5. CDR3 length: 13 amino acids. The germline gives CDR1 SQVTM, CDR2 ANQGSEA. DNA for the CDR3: TGCAGCGTTCTAGGGGGCTCATCCTACGAGCAGTACTTC. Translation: CSVLGGSSYEQYF.

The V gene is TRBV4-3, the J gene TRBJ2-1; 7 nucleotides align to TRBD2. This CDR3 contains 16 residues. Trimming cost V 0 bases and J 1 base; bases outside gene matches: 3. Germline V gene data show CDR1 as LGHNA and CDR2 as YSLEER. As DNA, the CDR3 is TGCGCCAGCAGCCAAGATCTAGCGGAGTCCTACAATGAGCAGTTCTTC. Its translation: CASSQDLAESYNEQFF.

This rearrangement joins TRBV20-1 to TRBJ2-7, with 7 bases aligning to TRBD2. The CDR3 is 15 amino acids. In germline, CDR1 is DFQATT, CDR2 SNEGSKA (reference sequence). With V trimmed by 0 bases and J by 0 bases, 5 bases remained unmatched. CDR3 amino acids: CSARDRGGSSYEQYF. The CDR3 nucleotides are TGCAGTGCTAGAGACCGGGGCGGGAGCTCCTACGAGCAGTACTTC.

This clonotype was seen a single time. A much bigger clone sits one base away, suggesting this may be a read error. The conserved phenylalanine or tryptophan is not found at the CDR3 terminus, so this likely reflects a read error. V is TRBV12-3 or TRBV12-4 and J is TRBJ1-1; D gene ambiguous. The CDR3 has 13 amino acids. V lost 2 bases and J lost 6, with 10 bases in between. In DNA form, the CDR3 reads TGTGCCAGCAGTTTAAGTAGTGGGGCTGAAGCTTTCTCT. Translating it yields CASSLSSGAEAFS.

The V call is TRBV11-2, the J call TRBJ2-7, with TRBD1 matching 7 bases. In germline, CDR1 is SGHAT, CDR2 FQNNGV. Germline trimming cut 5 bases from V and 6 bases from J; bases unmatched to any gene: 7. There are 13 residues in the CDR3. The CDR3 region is CASSPTGVGEQYF. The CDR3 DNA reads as TGTGCCAGCAGCCCTACAGGGGTGGGCGAGCAGTACTTC.

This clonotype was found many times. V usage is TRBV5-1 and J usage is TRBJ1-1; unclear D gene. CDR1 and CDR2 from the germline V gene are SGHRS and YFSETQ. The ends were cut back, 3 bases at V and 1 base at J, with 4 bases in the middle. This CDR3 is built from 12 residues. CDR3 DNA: TGCGCCAGCAGCTCCGGGAACACTGAAGCTTTCTTT. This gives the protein CASSSGNTEAFF.

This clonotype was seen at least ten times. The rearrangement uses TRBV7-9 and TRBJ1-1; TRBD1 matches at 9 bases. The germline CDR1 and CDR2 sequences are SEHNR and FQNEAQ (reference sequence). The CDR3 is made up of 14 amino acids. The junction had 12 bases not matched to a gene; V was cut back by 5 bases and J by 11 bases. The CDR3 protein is CASSPTGTGLGAFF. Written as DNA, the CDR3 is TGTGCCAGCAGCCCAACCGGGACAGGGCTAGGCGCTTTCTTT.

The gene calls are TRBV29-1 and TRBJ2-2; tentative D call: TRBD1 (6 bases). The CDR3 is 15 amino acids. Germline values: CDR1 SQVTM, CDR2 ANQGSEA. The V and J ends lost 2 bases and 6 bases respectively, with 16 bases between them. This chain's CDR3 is CSVEWAGEESGELFF. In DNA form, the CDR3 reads TGCAGCGTTGAATGGGCAGGGGAAGAGTCCGGGGAGCTGTTTTTT.

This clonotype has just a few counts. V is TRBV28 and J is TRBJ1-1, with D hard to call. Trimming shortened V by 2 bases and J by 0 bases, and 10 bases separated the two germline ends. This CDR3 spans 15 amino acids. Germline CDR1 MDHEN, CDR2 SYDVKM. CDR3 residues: CASSLDTAMNTEAFF. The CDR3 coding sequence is TGTGCCAGCAGTTTAGACACAGCTATGAACACTGAAGCTTTCTTT.

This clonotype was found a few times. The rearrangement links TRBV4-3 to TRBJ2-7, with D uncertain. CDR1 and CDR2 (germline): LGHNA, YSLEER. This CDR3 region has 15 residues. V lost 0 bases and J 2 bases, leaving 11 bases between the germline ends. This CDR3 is CASSQEGLGTYEQYF. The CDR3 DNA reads TGCGCCAGCAGCCAAGAAGGTTTGGGAACCTACGAGCAGTACTTC.

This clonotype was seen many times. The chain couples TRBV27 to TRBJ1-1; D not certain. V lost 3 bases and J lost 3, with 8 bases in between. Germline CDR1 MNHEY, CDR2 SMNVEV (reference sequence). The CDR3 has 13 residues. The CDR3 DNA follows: TGTGCCAGCAGTTTCACAGCGGACACTGAAGCTTTCTTT. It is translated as CASSFTADTEAFF.

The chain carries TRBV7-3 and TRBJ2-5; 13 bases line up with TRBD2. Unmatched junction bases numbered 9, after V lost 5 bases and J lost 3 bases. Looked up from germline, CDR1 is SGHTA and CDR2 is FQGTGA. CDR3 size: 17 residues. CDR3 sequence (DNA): TGTGCCAGCAGCCGGACTAGCGGGAGCCGTTTAGAAGAGACCCAGTACTTC. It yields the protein CASSRTSGSRLEETQYF.

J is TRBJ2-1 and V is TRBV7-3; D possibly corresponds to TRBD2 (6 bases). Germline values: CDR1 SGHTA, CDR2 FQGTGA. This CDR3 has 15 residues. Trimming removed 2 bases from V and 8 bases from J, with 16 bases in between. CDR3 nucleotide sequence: TGTGCCAGCAGCTTACGGCCGGGAGCTGGGGATGAGCAGTTCTTC. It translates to CASSLRPGAGDEQFF.

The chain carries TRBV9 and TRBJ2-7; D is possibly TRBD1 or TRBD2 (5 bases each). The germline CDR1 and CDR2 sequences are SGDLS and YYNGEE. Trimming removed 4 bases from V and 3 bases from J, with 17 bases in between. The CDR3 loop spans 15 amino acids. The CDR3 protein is CASSPYGDLNYEQYF. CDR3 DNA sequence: TGTGCCAGCAGCCCCTACGGGGACCTCAACTACGAGCAGTACTTC.

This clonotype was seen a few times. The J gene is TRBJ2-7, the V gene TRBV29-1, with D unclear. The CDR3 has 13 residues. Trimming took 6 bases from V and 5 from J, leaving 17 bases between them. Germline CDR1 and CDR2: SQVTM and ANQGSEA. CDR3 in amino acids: CSVQLPPSDEQYF. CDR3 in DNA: TGCAGCGTCCAGTTGCCCCCGAGCGACGAGCAGTACTTC.

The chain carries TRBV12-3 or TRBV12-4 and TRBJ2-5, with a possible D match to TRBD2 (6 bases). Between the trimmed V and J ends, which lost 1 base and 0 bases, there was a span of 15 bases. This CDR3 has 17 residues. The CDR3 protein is CASSLGRTTAYQETQYF. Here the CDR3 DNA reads TGTGCCAGCAGTTTAGGTCGGACTACAGCCTACCAAGAGACCCAGTACTTC.

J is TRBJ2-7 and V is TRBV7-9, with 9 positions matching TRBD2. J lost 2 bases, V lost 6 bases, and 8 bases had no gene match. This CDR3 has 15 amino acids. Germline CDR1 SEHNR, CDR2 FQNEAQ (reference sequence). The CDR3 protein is CASSFEREATYEQYF. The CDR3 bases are TGTGCCAGCAGTTTCGAGCGGGAGGCGACCTACGAGCAGTACTTC.

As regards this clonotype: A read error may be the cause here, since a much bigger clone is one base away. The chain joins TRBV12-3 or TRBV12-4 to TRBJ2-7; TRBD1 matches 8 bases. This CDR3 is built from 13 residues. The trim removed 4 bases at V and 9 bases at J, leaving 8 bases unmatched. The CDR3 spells CASSSHRGSAQYF. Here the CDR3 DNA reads TGTGCCAGCAGTTCCCACAGGGGGTCCGCGCAGTACTTC.

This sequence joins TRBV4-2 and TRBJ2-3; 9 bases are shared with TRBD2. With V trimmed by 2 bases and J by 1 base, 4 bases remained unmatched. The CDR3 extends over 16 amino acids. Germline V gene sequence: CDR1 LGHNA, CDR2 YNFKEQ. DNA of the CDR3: TGTGCCAGCAGCCAAACCCGGACTAGCGGCACAGATACGCAGTATTTT. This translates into CASSQTRTSGTDTQYF.

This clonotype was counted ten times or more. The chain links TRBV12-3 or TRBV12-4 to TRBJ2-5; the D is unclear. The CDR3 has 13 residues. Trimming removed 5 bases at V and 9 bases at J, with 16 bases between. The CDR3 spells CASSPTGNAAQYF. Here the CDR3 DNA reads TGTGCCAGCAGTCCGACGGGCAATGCGGCCCAGTACTTC.

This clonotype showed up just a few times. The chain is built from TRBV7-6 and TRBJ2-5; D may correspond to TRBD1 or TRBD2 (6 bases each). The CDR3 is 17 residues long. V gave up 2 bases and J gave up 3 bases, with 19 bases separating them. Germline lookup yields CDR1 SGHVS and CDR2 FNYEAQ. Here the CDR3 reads CASSLRRGETAKETQYF. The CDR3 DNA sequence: TGTGCCAGCAGCTTACGTAGGGGGGAGACGGCAAAAGAGACCCAGTACTTC.

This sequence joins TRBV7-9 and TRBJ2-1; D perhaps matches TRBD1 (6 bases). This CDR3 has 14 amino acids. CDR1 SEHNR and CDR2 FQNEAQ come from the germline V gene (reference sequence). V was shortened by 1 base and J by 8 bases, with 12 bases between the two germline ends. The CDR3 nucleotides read TGTGCCAGCAGCTTAGATGGCAGGGGTCATGAGCAGTTCTTC. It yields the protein CASSLDGRGHEQFF.